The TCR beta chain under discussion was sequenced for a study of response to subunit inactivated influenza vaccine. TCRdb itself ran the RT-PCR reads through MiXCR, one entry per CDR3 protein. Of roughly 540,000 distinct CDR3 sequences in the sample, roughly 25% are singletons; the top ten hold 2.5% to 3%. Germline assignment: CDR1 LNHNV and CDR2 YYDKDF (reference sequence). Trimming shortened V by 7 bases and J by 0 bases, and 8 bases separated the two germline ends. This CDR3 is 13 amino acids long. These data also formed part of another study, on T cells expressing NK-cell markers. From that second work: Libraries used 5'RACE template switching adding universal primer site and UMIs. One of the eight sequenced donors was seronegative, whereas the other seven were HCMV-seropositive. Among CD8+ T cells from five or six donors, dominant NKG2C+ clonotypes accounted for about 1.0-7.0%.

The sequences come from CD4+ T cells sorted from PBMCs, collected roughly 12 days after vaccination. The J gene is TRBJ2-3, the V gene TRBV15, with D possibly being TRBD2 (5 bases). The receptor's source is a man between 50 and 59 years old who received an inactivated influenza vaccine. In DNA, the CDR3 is TGTGCCACCACCCGGACTAGCACAGATACGCAGTATTTT. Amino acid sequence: CATTRTSTDTQYF.